Following are 26 T cell receptor beta chains from one sample sequenced in a study of OX40 agonist ivuxolimab in advanced cancers. Profiling relied on immunoSEQ multiplex PCR, and the TCRdb table lists in-frame clones only, not all of them. The sample carries more than 70,000 clones, 84% recorded once. The material was CD4+ or CD8+ T cells sorted from blood, obtained in a trial of the OX40 agonist ivuxolimab. Receptors originate from an adult with an advanced solid tumor such as melanoma, head and neck, liver or kidney cancer.

This clone has only a few counts. The rearrangement links TRBV30 to TRBJ2-7; weak D call: TRBD2 (8 bases). V lost 4 bases, J lost 5 bases, and 15 bases lay in between. The CDR3 has 13 residues. Germline V gene lookup returns CDR1 GTSNPN and CDR2 SVGIG (reference sequence). The CDR3 loop is CAWNGRGPHEQYF. The CDR3 region has the DNA TGTGCCTGGAACGGGAGGGGGCCGCACGAGCAGTACTTC.

The chain is built from TRBV28 and TRBJ2-5; the D gene is possibly TRBD1 (6 bases). The germline gives CDR1 MDHEN, CDR2 SYDVKM. The CDR3 totals 14 residues. Trimming left V 6 bases short and J 4 bases short, with 15 bases between. This CDR3 reads CASRSTGSRETQYF. CDR3 bases: TGTGCCAGCAGAAGTACAGGGTCCCGAGAGACCCAGTACTTC.

J is TRBJ2-7 and V is TRBV5-1, with D perhaps TRBD1 (6 bases). Deletions cut 0 bases from V and 1 base from J, with 8 bases between. The CDR3 spans 14 residues. CDR1 is SGHRS and CDR2 is YFSETQ in the germline V gene. The CDR3 DNA reads as TGCGCCAGCAGCTTGGACACAGGGTCCTACGAGCAGTACGTC. Translating it yields CASSLDTGSYEQYV.

To note about this clone: Other DNA sequences in the sample encode the same CDR3. J is TRBJ2-7 and V is TRBV6-1, with D uncertain. Trimming removed 6 bases from V and 3 bases from J, with 6 bases in between. Germline V gene data show CDR1 as MNHNS and CDR2 as SASEGT. This CDR3 comprises 11 residues. CDR3 sequence (DNA): TGTGCCAGCAGCAACCGCTACGAGCAGTACGTC. Translated: CASSNRYEQYV.

The rearrangement uses TRBV6-5 and TRBJ2-4; perhaps D is TRBD1 or TRBD2 (5 bases each). The ends were cut back, 0 bases at V and 15 bases at J, with 21 bases in the middle. In germline, CDR1 is MNHEY, CDR2 SVGAGI. The CDR3 contains 15 residues. Written as DNA, the CDR3 is TGTGCCAGCAGTTACTCACGGGGCCCTAGTGTGTTCTTGTACTTC. Translating gives CASSYSRGPSVFLYF.

The chain couples TRBV10-2 to TRBJ2-7; 7 nucleotides match TRBD2. CDR1 is WSHSY and CDR2 is SAAADI in the germline V gene. The CDR3 is made up of 13 amino acids. The CDR3 DNA reads as TGCGCCAGCAGTGAGTCCGGGGCGGGAGTAGGGTTGGTC. Residues: CASSESGAGVGLV.

V usage is TRBV19 and J usage is TRBJ1-1; D gene ambiguous. CDR3 length: 13 amino acids. With 3 bases removed from V and 7 bases from J, the gap between germline ends came to 12 bases. Germline CDR1 reads LNHDA; CDR2 reads SQIVND (reference sequence). The CDR3 protein is CASSILNTVEAFF. CDR3 DNA sequence: TGTGCCAGTAGTATTTTAAACACGGTTGAAGCTTTCTTT.

The V call is TRBV5-1, the J call TRBJ2-5, with 10 bases lining up with TRBD1. The ends lost 0 bases at V and 3 bases at J; junction bases unmatched: 2. Per germline, CDR1 SGHRS and CDR2 YFSETQ. The CDR3 consists of 15 residues. CDR3 DNA sequence: TGCGCCAGCAGCTTGGTAGGGACAGGGGAAGAGACCCAGTACTTC. Translated, it gives CASSLVGTGEETQYF.

The CDR3 nucleotides read TGTGCCAGCAGTGATGACAGGGGGGGTGAAAAACTGTTTTTT. Encoded protein: CASSDDRGGEKLFF. This chain links TRBV6-6 with TRBJ1-4; 9 bases align to TRBD1. With V trimmed by 5 bases and J by 7 bases, 5 bases remained unmatched. CDR3 length equals 14 residues. CDR1 is MNHNY, CDR2 SVGAGI, per germline (reference sequence).

In this sample, this clone turned up once. This chain uses TRBV28 with TRBJ1-2; no firm D call. V was pared by 3 bases and J by 4 bases, with 6 bases between. There are 12 residues in the CDR3. Looked up from germline, CDR1 is MDHEN and CDR2 is SYDVKM. The CDR3 sequence is CASSFYPYGYTF. The CDR3 DNA sequence: TGTGCCAGCAGTTTCTATCCCTATGGCTACACCTTC.

The chain is built from TRBV7-2 and TRBJ1-5; D unclear. V was pared by 1 base and J by 0 bases, with 7 bases between. CDR1 and CDR2 from the germline V gene are SGHTA and FQGNSA. The CDR3 is made up of 15 amino acids. As DNA, the CDR3 is TGTGCCAGCAGCTTAGGCCGGTATAGCAATCAGCCCCAGCATTTT. The encoded protein is CASSLGRYSNQPQHF.

The sample holds a few counts of this clone. V and J are TRBV28 and TRBJ2-7; D assignment may be TRBD1 or TRBD2 (5 bases each). V lost 4 bases to trimming and J lost 12 bases, with 16 bases between them. CDR3 length equals 12 residues. Looked up from germline, CDR1 is MDHEN and CDR2 is SYDVKM. The chain's CDR3 is CASSSARDGRYV. Written as DNA, the CDR3 is TGTGCCAGCAGTTCAGCCCGGGACGGTCGGTACGTC.

This chain links TRBV5-8 with TRBJ2-1; no definite D call. Germline CDR1 is SGHTS and CDR2 is YDEGEE. V was cut by 4 bases and J by 7 bases, with 15 bases left in between. The CDR3 totals 14 residues. The CDR3 protein is CASSRGRAENEQFF. The CDR3 nucleotides read TGTGCCAGCAGCCGCGGCCGGGCTGAGAATGAGCAGTTCTTC. Variable domain in full (rest from reference TRBV5-8 and TRBJ2-1): EAGVTQSPTHLIKTRGQQATLRCSPISGHTSVYWYQQALGLGLQFLLWYDEGEERNRGNFPPRFSGRQFPNYSSELNVNALELEDSALYLCASSRGRAENEQFFGPGTRLTVL.

The V and J genes are TRBV7-2 and TRBJ1-1; D perhaps matches TRBD1 (5 bases). CDR3 length: 14 amino acids. V shed 6 bases and J shed 0 bases, with 11 bases lying between them. The germline V gene has CDR1 SGHTA and CDR2 FQGNSA. The CDR3 spells CASRPGTVNTEAFF. DNA for the CDR3: TGTGCCAGCAGACCCGGGACGGTGAACACTGAAGCTTTCTTT.

The chain carries TRBV7-9 and TRBJ2-1; D uncertain. Germline CDR1 and CDR2: SEHNR and FQNEAQ (reference sequence). V lost 2 bases and J lost 8, with 13 bases in between. This CDR3 is 14 amino acids long. CDR3 DNA sequence: TGTGCCAGCAGCTTAAAAGGAAAGGTCGATGAGCAGTTCTTC. This encodes CASSLKGKVDEQFF.

The CDR3, as DNA: TGTGCCAGCAGCTCTTCAGACAGGCCCAGCTCCTACGAGCAGTACGTC. It specifies CASSSSDRPSSYEQYV. This chain joins TRBV7-9 and TRBJ2-7; a possible D gene is TRBD1 (6 bases). V gave up 4 bases and J gave up 0 bases, with 16 bases separating them. Germline lookup yields CDR1 SEHNR and CDR2 FQNEAQ (reference sequence). This CDR3 spans 16 amino acids.

The chain's CDR3 is CASRLGDGRTQYF. The CDR3 region has the DNA TGTGCCAGCCGTCTCGGCGACGGACGCACGCAGTATTTT. V is TRBV27 and J is TRBJ2-3; D unresolved. CDR3 length: 13 amino acids. CDR1 is MNHEY and CDR2 is SMNVEV in the germline V gene (reference sequence). V lost 8 bases and J lost 9, with 18 bases in between.

The chain's CDR3 is CASSPEGAGNEKLFF. CDR3 nucleotide sequence: TGTGCCAGCTCACCAGAGGGGGCAGGGAATGAAAAACTGTTTTTT. This sequence joins TRBV18 and TRBJ1-4; TRBD1 matches at 7 bases. CDR3 length: 15 amino acids. Germline CDR1 is KGHSH and CDR2 is LQKENI. Losses at the gene ends were 2 bases for V and 5 bases for J; bases not matched to a gene: 5.

This clone was picked up a small number of times. This sequence joins TRBV6-1 and TRBJ2-7; D gene ambiguous. V lost 5 bases and J 1 base, leaving 9 bases between the germline ends. CDR3 size: 13 residues. The germline V gene encodes CDR1 MNHNS and CDR2 SASEGT. The CDR3 DNA reads TGTGCCAGCAGTTGGACCATATCCTACGAGCAGTACGTC. It codes for CASSWTISYEQYV.

The chain combines TRBV19 with TRBJ1-3; 8 bases agree with TRBD1. The V and J ends lost 9 bases and 9 bases, in that order; junction bases with no gene match: 13. The V gene's germline CDR1 is LNHDA and CDR2 SQIVND (reference sequence). This CDR3 spans 14 amino acids. The CDR3 DNA follows: TGTGCCAGCCGCCCCGGGACAGGTCTAACCACCATATATTTT. Amino acid sequence: CASRPGTGLTTIYF.

This clone was counted a few times. As DNA, the CDR3 is TGTGCCATCAGTTCAGCCGGGACTGGGAATTCACCCCTCCACTTT. Residues: CAISSAGTGNSPLHF. The genes are TRBV10-3 and TRBJ1-6; TRBD1 is a possible D gene (5 bases). The V end lost 5 bases, the J end lost 7 bases, and 15 bases lay between the germline ends. Germline V lookup: CDR1 ENHRY, CDR2 SYGVKD. CDR3 length: 15 amino acids.

This clone was found once. V is TRBV18 and J is TRBJ2-3; 13 bases are a match to TRBD2. This CDR3 spans 16 amino acids. The germline V gene encodes CDR1 KGHSH and CDR2 LQKENI. Germline trimming cut 6 bases from V and 9 bases from J; bases unmatched to any gene: 12. CDR3 coding DNA: TGTGCCAGCTCTAGGGGACTAGCGGGGACCGGGGCGACGCAGTATTTT. Protein sequence: CASSRGLAGTGATQYF.

The chain uses TRBV19 and TRBJ1-5, with 12 bases matching TRBD1. Losses at the gene ends were 7 bases for V and 2 bases for J; bases not matched to a gene: 9. Germline lookup yields CDR1 LNHDA and CDR2 SQIVND (reference sequence). The length of the CDR3 is 17 residues. The CDR3: CASTPGDRGQGNQPQHF. CDR3 in DNA: TGTGCCAGTACCCCCGGGGACAGGGGGCAAGGCAATCAGCCCCAGCATTTT. The variable domain in full, with the rest retrieved from reference TRBV19 and TRBJ1-5, is DGGITQSPKYLFRKEGQNVTLSCEQNLNHDAMYWYRQDPGQGLRLIYYSQIVNDFQKGDIAEGYSVSREKKESFPLTVTSAQKNPTAFYLCASTPGDRGQGNQPQHFGDGTRLSIL.

The sample holds one count of this clone. V is TRBV28 and J is TRBJ2-7; TRBD1 agrees at 9 bases. This CDR3 has 15 residues. CDR1 is MDHEN, CDR2 SYDVKM, per germline. The J segment lost 4 bases and the V segment lost 8 bases, leaving 12 bases of the junction unmatched. The CDR3 reads CASGRRDRVTYEQYF. The CDR3 DNA reads as TGTGCCAGCGGCAGACGGGACAGGGTAACTTACGAGCAGTACTTC.

This clone was seen just once. The chain links TRBV7-9 to TRBJ2-7; no firm D call. The V end lost 5 bases, the J end lost 3 bases, and 17 bases lay between the germline ends. This CDR3 has 15 amino acids. Germline CDR1 SEHNR, CDR2 FQNEAQ (reference sequence). The CDR3 nucleotides are TGTGCCAGCAGCCCCCTACCCGGGCCCAGCTACGAGCAGTACGTC. This gives the protein CASSPLPGPSYEQYV.

V and J are TRBV28 and TRBJ1-5; D not certain. Germline CDR1 is MDHEN and CDR2 is SYDVKM. The CDR3 extends over 12 amino acids. V was trimmed by 6 bases and J by 6 bases, leaving 9 bases between them. The DNA for the CDR3 is TGTGCCAGCAGATCGACCGCTCAGCCCCAGCATTTT. Translation: CASRSTAQPQHF.